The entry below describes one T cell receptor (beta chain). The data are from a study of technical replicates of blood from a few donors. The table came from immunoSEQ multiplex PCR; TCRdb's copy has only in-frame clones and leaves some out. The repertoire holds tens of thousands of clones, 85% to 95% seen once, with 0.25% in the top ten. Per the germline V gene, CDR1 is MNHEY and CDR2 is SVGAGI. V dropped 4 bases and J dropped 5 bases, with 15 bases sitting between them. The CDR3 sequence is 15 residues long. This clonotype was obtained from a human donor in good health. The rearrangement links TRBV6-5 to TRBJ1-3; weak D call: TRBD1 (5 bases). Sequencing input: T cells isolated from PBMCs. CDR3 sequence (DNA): TGTGCCAGCAGTTTGAATCCAGGGAATAGAAACACCATATATTTT. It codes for CASSLNPGNRNTIYF.